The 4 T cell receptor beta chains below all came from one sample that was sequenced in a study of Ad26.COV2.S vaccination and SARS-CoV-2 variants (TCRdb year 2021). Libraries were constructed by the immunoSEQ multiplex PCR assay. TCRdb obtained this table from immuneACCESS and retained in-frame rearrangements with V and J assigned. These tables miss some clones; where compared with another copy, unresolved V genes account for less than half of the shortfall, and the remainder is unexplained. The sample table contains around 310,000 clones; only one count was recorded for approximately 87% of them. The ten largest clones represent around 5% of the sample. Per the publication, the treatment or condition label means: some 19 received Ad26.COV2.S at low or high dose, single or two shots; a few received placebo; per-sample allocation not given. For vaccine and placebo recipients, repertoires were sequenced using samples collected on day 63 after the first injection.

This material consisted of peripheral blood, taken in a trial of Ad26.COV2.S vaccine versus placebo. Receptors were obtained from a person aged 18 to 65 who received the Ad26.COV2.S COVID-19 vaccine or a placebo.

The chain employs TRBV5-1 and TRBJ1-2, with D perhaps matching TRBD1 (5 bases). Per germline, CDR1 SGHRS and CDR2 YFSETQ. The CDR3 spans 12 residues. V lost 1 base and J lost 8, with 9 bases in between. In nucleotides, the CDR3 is TGCGCCAGCAGCTTGTGGGGCGGGGGCTACACCTTC. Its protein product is CASSLWGGGYTF.

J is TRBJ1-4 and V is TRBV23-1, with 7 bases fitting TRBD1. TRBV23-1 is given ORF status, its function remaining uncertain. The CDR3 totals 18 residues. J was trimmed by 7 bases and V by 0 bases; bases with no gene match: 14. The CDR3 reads CASSQSFFARGRGEKLFF. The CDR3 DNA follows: TGCGCCAGCAGTCAATCGTTCTTCGCAAGGGGGCGAGGTGAAAAACTGTTTTTT.

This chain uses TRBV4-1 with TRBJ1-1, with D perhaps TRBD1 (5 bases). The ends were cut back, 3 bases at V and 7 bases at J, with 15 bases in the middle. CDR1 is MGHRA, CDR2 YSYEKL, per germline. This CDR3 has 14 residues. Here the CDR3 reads CASSHGTGTDEAFF. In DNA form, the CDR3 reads TGCGCCAGCAGCCATGGAACCGGGACGGATGAAGCTTTCTTT.

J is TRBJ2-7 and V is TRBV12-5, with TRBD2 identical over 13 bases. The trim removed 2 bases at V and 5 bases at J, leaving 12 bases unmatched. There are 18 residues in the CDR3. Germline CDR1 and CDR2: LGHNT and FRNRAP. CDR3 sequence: CASGLSTRLAGGFHEQYV. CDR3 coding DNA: TGTGCTAGTGGTTTGTCCACTCGACTAGCGGGAGGTTTCCACGAGCAGTACGTC.